These 19 T cell receptor beta chains originate from one sample sequenced in a study of cytomegalovirus exposure and HLA in healthy donors. PCR employed 60 Vbeta and 13 Jbeta primers. Generated by immunoSEQ multiplex PCR, the TCRdb table keeps only in-frame clones and is missing some. The repertoire has approximately 140,000 clones, less than 85% of them found once; the top ten carry around 7%. Sequencing input: PBMCs. These receptors were obtained from a man aged 40-49 years in good health and CMV-seropositive.

The CDR3 nucleotides are TGTGCCAGCAGCGCAGCGGGAGGGCCAACTTACAATGAGCAGTTCTTC. Residues: CASSAAGGPTYNEQFF. This rearrangement joins TRBV7-9 to TRBJ2-1, with TRBD2 identical over 10 bases. The ends lost 5 bases at V and 4 bases at J; junction bases unmatched: 8. The germline V gene has CDR1 SEHNR and CDR2 FQNEAQ (reference sequence). CDR3 length equals 16 residues.

This clone was seen a few times. The genes are TRBV4-1 and TRBJ1-5, with 7 bases fitting TRBD1. Looked up from germline, CDR1 is MGHRA and CDR2 is YSYEKL. V gave up 6 bases and J gave up 0 bases; unmatched junction bases: 5. This CDR3 region has 15 residues. CDR3 region: CASRGQTNSNQPQHF. The DNA for the CDR3 is TGCGCCAGCAGGGGACAGACCAATAGCAATCAGCCCCAGCATTTT.

This chain connects TRBV4-2 to TRBJ2-7; no reliable D call. Trimming shortened V by 3 bases and J by 0 bases, and 6 bases separated the two germline ends. In germline, CDR1 is LGHNA, CDR2 YNFKEQ. This CDR3 spans 13 amino acids. CDR3 sequence (DNA): TGTGCCAGCAGCCAGGCTAGCTCCTACGAGCAGTACTTC. The encoded protein is CASSQASSYEQYF.

The chain combines TRBV27 with TRBJ1-6; D uncertain. Trimming took off 7 bases at V and 9 bases at J, with 16 bases between the two ends. Germline V gene sequence: CDR1 MNHEY, CDR2 SMNVEV (reference sequence). The CDR3 spans 14 residues. The CDR3 DNA is TGTGCCAGCAACTTGAGGGCAGAGGGTTCACCCCTCCACTTT. Residues: CASNLRAEGSPLHF.

The chain carries TRBV4-2 and TRBJ1-2, with 11 bases identical to TRBD1. J was trimmed by 3 bases and V by 0 bases; bases with no gene match: 6. CDR1 is LGHNA, CDR2 YNFKEQ, per germline. The length of the CDR3 is 17 residues. CDR3 residues: CASSQDRDRGKYYGYTF. In DNA form, the CDR3 reads TGTGCCAGCAGCCAAGATAGGGACAGGGGGAAATACTATGGCTACACCTTC.

This rearrangement joins TRBV2 to TRBJ2-7; 8 bases agree with TRBD1. The CDR3 runs to 15 residues. V shed 8 bases and J 3 bases; nucleotides not matched to a gene: 12. CDR1 SNHLY and CDR2 FYNNEI come from the germline V gene. CDR3 nucleotides: TGTGCCAGCGAGTTGACAGGGACAGGTCACTACGAGCAGTACTTC. This sequence encodes CASELTGTGHYEQYF. The whole variable domain, filled in from reference TRBV2 and TRBJ2-7, reads EPEVTQTPSHQVTQMGQEVILRCVPISNHLYFYWYRQILGQKVEFLVSFYNNEISEKSEIFDDQFSVERPDGSNFTLKIRSTKLEDSAMYFCASELTGTGHYEQYFGPGTRLTVT.

The rearrangement links TRBV19 to TRBJ2-5; possible D gene TRBD1, 6 bases. The V end lost 3 bases, the J end lost 1 base, and 9 bases lay between the germline ends. Germline V CDR1 and CDR2: LNHDA, SQIVND (reference sequence). CDR3 length: 14 amino acids. The CDR3 reads CASSIGQSQETQYF. In DNA, the CDR3 is TGTGCCAGTAGTATCGGACAGAGCCAAGAGACCCAGTACTTC.

The V and J genes are TRBV6-6 and TRBJ2-3, with a tentative D call TRBD1 (5 bases). Trimming took 5 bases from V and 1 from J, leaving 13 bases between them. Germline CDR1 and CDR2: MNHNY and SVGAGI (reference sequence). This CDR3 is built from 15 residues. Here the CDR3 DNA reads TGTGCCAGCAGTCCGATAACAGGACGCACAGATACGCAGTATTTT. Encoded protein: CASSPITGRTDTQYF.

The V and J genes are TRBV12-5 and TRBJ2-3, with D maybe TRBD2 (6 bases). Trimming took 1 base from V and 0 from J, leaving 17 bases between them. The germline V gene has CDR1 LGHNT and CDR2 FRNRAP. The CDR3 sequence is 18 residues long. The CDR3 region is CASGLGEGGSYSTDTQYF. Here the CDR3 DNA reads TGTGCTAGTGGTTTGGGAGAAGGAGGGTCATACAGCACAGATACGCAGTATTTT.

The V and J genes are TRBV7-9 and TRBJ2-6, with 9 bases lining up with TRBD1. The germline CDR1 and CDR2 sequences are SEHNR and FQNEAQ (reference sequence). V trimming: 4 bases; J trimming: 2 bases; junction bases outside the gene matches: 9. The CDR3 covers 18 residues. For the CDR3, the DNA is TGTGCCAGCAGCTCCCGTGGGGACAGGGTTGCTGGGGCCAACGTCCTGACTTTC. It codes for CASSSRGDRVAGANVLTF.

V is TRBV15 and J is TRBJ1-5; 7 bases are a match to TRBD1. V trimming: 4 bases; J trimming: 0 bases; junction bases outside the gene matches: 3. Germline assignment: CDR1 LNHNV and CDR2 YYDKDF (reference sequence). There are 15 residues in the CDR3. This chain's CDR3 is CATSIPGGSNQPQHF. CDR3 bases: TGTGCCACCAGCATACCAGGGGGTAGCAATCAGCCCCAGCATTTT.

The J gene is TRBJ2-1, the V gene TRBV11-3; D is perhaps TRBD1 (8 bases). This CDR3 region has 18 residues. V lost 1 base and J 8 bases, leaving 24 bases between the germline ends. The germline V gene encodes CDR1 SGHNT and CDR2 YENEEA. The CDR3 is CASSLAGGLAVLGDEQFF. In DNA, the CDR3 is TGTGCCAGCAGCTTAGCAGGGGGCCTAGCGGTACTGGGGGATGAGCAGTTCTTC. Complete variable domain (other parts from reference TRBV11-3 and TRBJ2-1): EAGVVQSPRYKIIEKKQPVAFWCNPISGHNTLYWYLQNLGQGPELLIRYENEEAVDDSQLPKDRFSAERLKGVDSTLKIQPAELGDSAVYLCASSLAGGLAVLGDEQFFGPGTRLTVL.

This clone appeared once. The rearrangement uses TRBV2 and TRBJ1-4, with TRBD1 as a possible D gene (5 bases). V was shortened by 5 bases and J by 4 bases, with 17 bases between the two germline ends. This CDR3 is 16 amino acids long. CDR1 and CDR2 (germline): SNHLY, FYNNEI. CDR3 coding DNA: TGTGCCAGCAGTACCTCGAGTGACAGCCTTAATGAAAAACTGTTTTTT. Protein: CASSTSSDSLNEKLFF.

The V and J genes are TRBV5-1 and TRBJ1-1; D is uncertain. The CDR3 contains 14 residues. The V end was cut by 1 base, the J end by 2 bases, with 9 bases between. Per the germline V gene, CDR1 is SGHRS and CDR2 is YFSETQ. In DNA, the CDR3 is TGCGCCAGCAGCTTGAGCGGGAGAAACACTGAAGCTTTCTTT. The encoded protein is CASSLSGRNTEAFF.

This clone came up once. The V and J genes are TRBV5-6 and TRBJ2-7, with D unresolved. CDR1 SGHDT and CDR2 YYEEEE come from the germline V gene. This CDR3 has 13 residues. V was clipped by 0 bases and J by 3 bases, with 7 bases between them. Here the CDR3 DNA reads TGTGCCAGCAGCTTGGGCCCAGACTACGAGCAGTACTTC. It encodes CASSLGPDYEQYF. Variable domain in full (rest from reference TRBV5-6 and TRBJ2-7): DAGVTQSPTHLIKTRGQQVTLRCSPKSGHDTVSWYQQALGQGPQFIFQYYEEEERQRGNFPDRFSGHQFPNYSSELNVNALLLGDSALYLCASSLGPDYEQYFGPGTRLTVT.

The CDR3 DNA reads as TGCGCCAGCAGATGGACTAGCGGTAGTCCGAACACCGGGGAGCTGTTTTTT. Its translation is CASRWTSGSPNTGELFF. This sequence joins TRBV5-1 and TRBJ2-2, with TRBD2 matching 10 bases. CDR1 SGHRS and CDR2 YFSETQ come from the germline V gene. The CDR3 extends over 17 amino acids. V trimming: 5 bases; J trimming: 0 bases; junction bases outside the gene matches: 7.

The V call is TRBV5-1, the J call TRBJ2-7, with TRBD2 matching 12 bases. The CDR3 runs 14 residues. Germline CDR1 is SGHRS and CDR2 is YFSETQ. The trim removed 0 bases at V and 6 bases at J, leaving 1 base unmatched. CDR3 sequence (DNA): TGCGCCAGCAGCTTGGAACTAGCGGGAGGCGAGCAGTACTTC. Translated: CASSLELAGGEQYF.

The V and J genes are TRBV7-9 and TRBJ2-5; perhaps TRBD1 as D (6 bases). This CDR3 has 16 residues. Trimming removed 1 base from V and 3 bases from J, with 15 bases in between. The germline CDR1 and CDR2 sequences are SEHNR and FQNEAQ (reference sequence). The CDR3 spells CASSLGLLGQKETQYF. CDR3 bases: TGTGCCAGCAGCTTAGGCCTCCTCGGACAGAAAGAGACCCAGTACTTC.

The chain couples TRBV6-5 to TRBJ1-4; D unclear. Germline CDR1 MNHEY, CDR2 SVGAGI. V was clipped by 6 bases and J by 0 bases, with 8 bases between them. The CDR3 length is 14 residues. The CDR3 DNA reads as TGTGCCAGCAGCTCCAGTGCAACTAATGAAAAACTGTTTTTT. Protein: CASSSSATNEKLFF.